The source of this T cell receptor beta chain is a study of T cells after yellow fever vaccination. TCRdb ran MiXCR on the 5' RACE reads and lists one entry per CDR3 protein. Of about 430,000 distinct CDR3 sequences detected, approximately 19% appear once; the ten largest clones hold roughly a sixth. Sequencing was performed on PBMCs, taken before the yellow fever booster vaccination. This receptor was taken from a man aged 18 to 35 who received the YFV17D yellow fever vaccine.

CDR3 region: CASSVSSSFSGNEQFF. DNA of the CDR3: TGTGCCAGCAGCGTATCTAGCTCCTTTAGCGGTAATGAGCAGTTCTTC. The rearrangement links TRBV9 to TRBJ2-1; TRBD2 might be the D (6 bases). This CDR3 region has 16 residues. Trimming shortened V by 1 base and J by 7 bases, and 18 bases separated the two germline ends. The germline gives CDR1 SGDLS, CDR2 YYNGEE.